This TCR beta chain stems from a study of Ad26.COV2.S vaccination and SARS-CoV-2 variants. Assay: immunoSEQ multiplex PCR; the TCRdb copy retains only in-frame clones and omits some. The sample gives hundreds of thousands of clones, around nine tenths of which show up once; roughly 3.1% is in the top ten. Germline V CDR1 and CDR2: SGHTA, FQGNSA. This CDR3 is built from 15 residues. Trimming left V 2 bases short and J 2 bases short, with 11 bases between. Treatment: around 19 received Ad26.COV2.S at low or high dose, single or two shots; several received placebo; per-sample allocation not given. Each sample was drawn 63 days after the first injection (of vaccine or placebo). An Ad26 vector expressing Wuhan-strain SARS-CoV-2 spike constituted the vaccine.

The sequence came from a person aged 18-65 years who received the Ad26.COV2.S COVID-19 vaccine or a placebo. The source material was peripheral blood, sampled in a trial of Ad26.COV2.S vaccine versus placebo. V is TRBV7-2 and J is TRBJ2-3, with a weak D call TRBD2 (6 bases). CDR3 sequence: CASSLREVTTDTQYF. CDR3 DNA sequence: TGTGCCAGCAGCTTAAGGGAGGTCACCACAGATACGCAGTATTTT.